A selection of T cell receptor beta chains follows, all from one sample in a study of vaccination and CD4 T cells after COVID-19. TCRdb fed the PCR reads into MiXCR, producing one record per CDR3 protein. The sample contains around 3,900 distinct CDR3 sequences, around 21% of which appear only once. These receptors have no known antigen. Material for sequencing was CD4+ T cells from blood, cultured in vitro. These receptors were obtained from a human donor who had recovered from COVID-19. Both conserved end residues are part of each CDR3. D genes are given only for firm matches. Clone size, where shown, is once, few, many, or a class for clones that have expanded.

clone_size,d_call,v_call,cdr3_aa
few,.,TRBV19,CASSIGGKRTYEQYF
few,.,TRBV4-1,CASTTGPDRTEAFF
few,.,TRBV6-1,CASSPRQVLSGQPQHF
.,TRBD1,TRBV5-4,CASSLGTGGTNTIYF
once,TRBD1,TRBV2,CASSEGDRATDTQYF
.,.,TRBV2,CASSANPGTALGNTIYF
few,.,TRBV7-6,CASSLARAPNHAYNSPLHF
once,TRBD1,TRBV2,CASSHTGQGNSPLHF
.,.,TRBV4-1,CASSPPLGTTGRDEQFF
few,TRBD1,TRBV18,CASSRGQGQTNTIYF
few,.,TRBV7-9,CASSLFPVGYNTEAFF
.,.,TRBV9,CASKWRQGSHEQYF
medium-sized,.,TRBV27,CASRRGETQYF
medium-sized,TRBD1,TRBV6-1,CASSPAQGFQPQHF
.,.,TRBV7-9,CASSHQTDTQYF
.,.,TRBV6-1,CASSSRVTTEAFF
few,.,TRBV21-1,CASSKPRRYNEQFF
.,.,TRBV4-2,CASSQITKGRSLRAFF
few,TRBD1,TRBV5-8,CASSLFLTGYTGELFF
few,.,TRBV6-2/TRBV6-3,CATTGTVPHEQYF
medium-sized,.,TRBV12-3/TRBV12-4,CASSATSTDTQYF
.,.,TRBV6-1,CASSPRGGMNTEAFF
medium-sized,.,TRBV6-1,CARRDDGNYGYTF
medium-sized,TRBD2,TRBV5-4,CASSLATGRGIYEQYF
.,TRBD1,TRBV5-4,CASSRDTGGAETQYF
.,.,TRBV5-6,CASSLGGGTEAFF
large,TRBD1,TRBV4-1,CASSPQGDSPLHF
few,TRBD1,TRBV6-1,CASTSDRANTGELFF